This T cell receptor beta chain is drawn from a study of T cells in Graves' hyperthyroidism and ophthalmopathy. Trimming removed 6 bases at V and 4 bases at J, with 10 bases between. CDR1 SGHTA and CDR2 FQGNSA come from the germline V gene. The CDR3 totals 14 residues. Amplified regions were TCR beta CDR3 sequences from RNA transcripts. First-round RT-PCR targeting the TCR CDR3 was performed with the HTBI primer set. TCRdb processed the multiplex PCR reads anew with MiXCR; each CDR3 protein has one entry. The repertoire has 390,000 or so distinct CDR3 sequences, about 15% of them found once; the top ten carry approximately 13%.

Sequencing was carried out using blood. The sequence was collected from a man aged 18-30 years with Graves' ophthalmopathy. V is TRBV7-2 and J is TRBJ1-6; TRBD1 is a possible D gene (5 bases). CDR3 region: CASRLTAYNSPLHF. In nucleotides, the CDR3 is TGTGCCAGCAGGCTGACAGCTTATAATTCACCCCTCCACTTT.